The clone carrying this TCR beta chain has only one observation. Some clones are missing from TCRdb's copy, which holds only in-frame ones; the method was immunoSEQ multiplex PCR. The sample records about 430,000 clones, 80% to 95% being singletons. The data were taken from a study of Ad26.COV2.S vaccination and SARS-CoV-2 variants. Treatment noted: 15 to 20 received Ad26.COV2.S at low or high dose, single or two shots; roughly 5 received placebo; per-sample allocation not given. Sampling was performed 63 days after the first vaccine or placebo injection. Adults aged 18-55 years in Boston included the donor. CDR3 length equals 19 residues.

The chain is built from TRBV21-1 and TRBJ2-5; the table's D gene call, TRBD2, was not cross checked with the DNA. TRBV21-1 is a pseudogene segment. This clonotype originated in a person aged 18-60 years who received the Ad26.COV2.S COVID-19 vaccine or a placebo. The material was peripheral blood, obtained in a trial of Ad26.COV2.S vaccine versus placebo. The CDR3 spells CASRFLCGSEDLPQETQYF. CDR3 DNA sequence: TGTGCCAGCAGATTTCTTTGCGGGAGTGAGGATTTGCCCCAAGAGACCCAGTACTTC.